This entry concerns a single TCR beta chain. Its antigen is unknown. No base-level quality is on record; no much larger clone is a single base apart. This entry belongs to a study of T cell responses to AZD1222 COVID-19 vaccine (dated by TCRdb to about 2021). A note on the overall study: AZD1222 recipients with second doses at about 4 weeks or about 12 weeks were pooled, because spike-specific TCR depth and breadth did not differ between schedules. TCR sequencing covered 233 trial participants: 200 to 220 given two doses of AZD1222 and about 26 given two doses of MenACWY control vaccine. Trial participants were enrolled by age into subgroups of 18-55, 56-69 and 70-plus years, and approximately 150, 30 and 60 TCR-sequenced participants, respectively, were included in these subgroups.

V is shortened by 4 bases, J by 4 bases, and the region joining them spans 13 bases. Via the germline V gene, CDR1 is SGHRS and CDR2 YFSETQ. The CDR3 spans 14 residues, from the cysteine through the phenylalanine. Of all the DNA, just the CDR3 is kept, 42 bases in frame from base 1. The CDR3 regions of human TCRbeta chains were analyzed by immunosequencing. In the paper's pipeline: TCRs in the repertoires were compared against a reference library of SARS-CoV-2-specific TCRs that had been generated with the MIRA antigen-specificity platform. Breadth was defined as the fraction of unique TCRs that were SARS-CoV-2-associated. Depth was defined as the fraction of total T cells that were SARS-CoV-2-associated. Each spike-specific TCR was assigned to its reactive spike region and to a CD4 or CD8 class using the MIRA data. Log10-transformed breadth and depth values were compared by one-way ANOVA with Sidak's multiple comparisons tests. Imported from immuneACCESS, the table was reduced by TCRdb to in-frame sequences with V and J called. These copies leave out some clones; in studies compared against another copy, an unresolved V gene accounts for under half, and the cause of the remainder is not known. The V and J calls and clone size were taken over from that table, and D and trimming were inferred from the DNA. The sample profile shows under 75,000 clones; 85% of them were found once. Roughly 22% of the sample lies in the top ten.

The paper's findings and limits, for the study overall: Conclusions about previously exposed vaccinees are limited because only 6 or 7 AZD1222 recipients were SARS-CoV-2 seropositive at baseline. CD4 TCRs associated with the vaccine covered the entire spike protein, and the dominant responses were in regions 160-218 and 743-854. Reportedly, close to half of the unique spike-specific TCRs recognized epitopes lying outside the regions that are mutated in the B.1.351 and B.1.1.7 variants. Participants were mostly white British and included more females than males, and it was suggested by the authors that clonal diversity may have been underestimated. No day 14 peak-response samples were available, so repertoires were characterized only after the peak T cell response. In the small 56-69-year group, the increase in depth fell short of significance, most likely because of low power. After two AZD1222 doses, spike-specific TCR breadth and depth were significantly higher than at day 0 and than in MenACWY recipients.

The sample's time point label, in plain terms: baseline before first vaccination. The vaccinee samples were drawn from two UK trials, COV001 and COV002, one of which was a single-blind randomized controlled phase 2/3 trial testing AZD1222 (ChAdOx1 nCoV-19) in healthy adults. For TCRbeta chain sequencing, PBMC samples were collected from trial participants at day 0 and at day 28 after the second dose. This clonotype was sampled from an adult in good health. The V gene is TRBV5-1 and the J gene is TRBJ2-3; the D gene is unclear. Sequenced material: peripheral blood, taken on day 0 of AZD1222 vaccination. Read as DNA, the sequence is TGCGCCAGCAGCCCGGTGGGTTCCTCAGATACGCAGTATTTT. Its protein product is CASSPVGSSDTQYF.